The TCR beta chain described here comes from a study of cytomegalovirus exposure and HLA in healthy donors. Turning to the study itself: Researchers found that roughly 80% of around 400 genotyped donors fell within the Caucasian-associated ancestry cluster.

General observations from the study: There were reportedly fewer N-insertions in an Asian-associated ancestry cluster than the approximately 630-donor mean, in a later analysis.

Germline V gives CDR1 SGHRS, CDR2 YFSETQ. The CDR3 runs to 19 residues. The ends lost 0 bases at V and 0 bases at J; junction bases unmatched: 8. Use of 60 Vbeta and 13 Jbeta primers characterized the PCR. Here immunoSEQ multiplex PCR was the method, and the copy in TCRdb shows in-frame clones only, minus some. Here the sample spans over 100,000 clones, roughly 76% being singletons. In regard to this clone: Its antigen remains unknown.

This TCR derives from a woman aged 40 to 50 in good health and CMV-seropositive. Sequenced sample: PBMCs. The chain has TRBV5-1 and TRBJ2-6; 8 nucleotides align to TRBD2. The CDR3 sequence is CASSLVGRGGPSGANVLTF. The DNA for the CDR3 is TGCGCCAGCAGCTTGGTAGGACGGGGGGGGCCCTCTGGGGCCAACGTCCTGACTTTC.